The 26 T cell receptor beta chains below were found in one sample sequenced in a study of early T cells in non-severe SARS-CoV-2 infection. TCRdb reprocessed the 5' RACE reads with MiXCR, giving one entry per CDR3 protein. The table includes 75,000 to 90,000 distinct CDR3 sequences, 5.5% to 7.5% detected once. The sample comprised whole blood. Source of these receptors: an adult who was a healthcare worker with PCR-confirmed SARS-CoV-2 infection or an uninfected control (not recorded which).

Ten or more counts support this clonotype. This rearrangement joins TRBV5-1 to TRBJ2-7; the D gene could be TRBD1 or TRBD2 (5 bases each). This CDR3 is 12 amino acids long. Germline V gene lookup returns CDR1 SGHRS and CDR2 YFSETQ. With 4 bases removed from V and 3 bases from J, the gap between germline ends came to 8 bases. DNA of the CDR3: TGCGCCAGCAGCCCTGGGGGCTACGAGCAGTACTTC. This sequence encodes CASSPGGYEQYF.

This clonotype has ten or more counts. The chain employs TRBV29-1 and TRBJ2-6; TRBD2 is a possible D gene (5 bases). Per the germline V gene, CDR1 is SQVTM and CDR2 is ANQGSEA. The length of the CDR3 is 16 residues. V lost 6 bases to trimming and J lost 0 bases, with 15 bases between them. In DNA, the CDR3 is TGCAGCGTCGAGGTCGGGGTTACCTCTGGGGCCAACGTCCTGACTTTC. Its protein is CSVEVGVTSGANVLTF.

This chain uses TRBV20-1 with TRBJ2-7, with TRBD2 identical over 16 bases. The trim removed 2 bases at V and 7 bases at J, leaving 8 bases unmatched. The CDR3 loop spans 16 amino acids. CDR1 and CDR2 from the germline V gene are DFQATT and SNEGSKA (reference sequence). CDR3 sequence: CSARSGTSGRAREQYF. The CDR3 nucleotides are TGCAGTGCTAGATCCGGGACTAGCGGGAGGGCCCGGGAGCAGTACTTC.

This clonotype occurred many times. The chain carries TRBV11-3 and TRBJ2-5, with D uncertain. V was cut by 4 bases and J by 4 bases, with 10 bases left in between. Per germline, CDR1 SGHNT and CDR2 YENEEA. CDR3 length: 13 amino acids. The CDR3 here is CASSSHPGETQYF. The CDR3, as DNA: TGTGCCAGCAGCTCGCACCCGGGAGAGACCCAGTACTTC.

Only a few counts were recorded for this clonotype. V is TRBV20-1 and J is TRBJ1-5, with D perhaps matching TRBD1 (5 bases). Germline-derived CDR1 and CDR2 are DFQATT and SNEGSKA (reference sequence). Trimming took off 4 bases at V and 3 bases at J, with 16 bases between the two ends. This CDR3 is 15 amino acids long. In nucleotides, the CDR3 is TGCAGTGCTAACCCTTCGGCAGGGAACAATCAGCCCCAGCATTTT. Amino acid sequence: CSANPSAGNNQPQHF.

The rearrangement uses TRBV20-1 and TRBJ2-1; 9 positions agree with TRBD2. Germline V CDR1 and CDR2: DFQATT, SNEGSKA (reference sequence). This CDR3 is built from 17 residues. The junction had 10 bases not matched to a gene; V was cut back by 0 bases and J by 4 bases. The CDR3 loop is CSARDGFSGSKYNEQFF. Here the CDR3 DNA reads TGCAGTGCTAGAGATGGCTTTAGCGGGAGTAAATACAATGAGCAGTTCTTC.

This clonotype was found many times. This chain connects TRBV10-3 to TRBJ2-7; 13 nucleotides agree with TRBD2. There are 14 residues in the CDR3. The germline V gene has CDR1 ENHRY and CDR2 SYGVKD. V dropped 9 bases and J dropped 3; count of bases not matched to a gene: 5. CDR3 loop: CAISRTSGSYEQYF. The DNA of the CDR3 is TGTGCCATTTCTAGGACTAGCGGGAGCTACGAGCAGTACTTC.

This clonotype showed up many times. V gene TRBV7-6 combines with J gene TRBJ2-3, with D perhaps matching TRBD1 (5 bases). In germline, CDR1 is SGHVS, CDR2 FNYEAQ. The CDR3 is 12 residues long. Trimming removed 3 bases at V and 14 bases at J, with 15 bases between. The CDR3 reads CASSFDSFKLYF. In DNA, the CDR3 is TGTGCCAGCAGCTTCGACAGTTTTAAACTGTATTTT.

Ten or more counts support this clonotype. This chain links TRBV20-1 with TRBJ1-2, with 7 bases lining up with TRBD1. CDR3 length: 13 amino acids. The junction had 10 bases not matched to a gene; V was cut back by 6 bases and J by 6 bases. Germline assignment: CDR1 DFQATT and CDR2 SNEGSKA (reference sequence). This chain's CDR3 is CSAQTGFGDGYTF. The CDR3 region has the DNA TGCAGTGCGCAGACAGGGTTTGGTGATGGCTACACCTTC.

This clonotype occurred many times. The chain uses TRBV6-6 and TRBJ2-7, with D uncertain. Germline loops: CDR1 MNHNY, CDR2 SVGAGI (reference sequence). V lost 6 bases and J lost 3, with 12 bases in between. The CDR3 consists of 13 residues. The CDR3 bases are TGTGCCAGCAGCCGGCCGGGTAGCTACGAGCAGTACTTC. This translates into CASSRPGSYEQYF.

At least ten counts were recorded for this clonotype. The CDR3 DNA is TGTGCCAGCTCAAAAGAAGCCTACGAGCAGTACTTC. This encodes CASSKEAYEQYF. The V and J genes are TRBV18 and TRBJ2-7; D gene unclear. The CDR3 has 12 amino acids. The V and J ends lost 5 bases and 2 bases respectively, with 7 bases between them. CDR1 and CDR2 (germline): KGHSH, LQKENI.

This clonotype was seen a handful of times. The chain links TRBV5-1 to TRBJ2-7; maybe TRBD2 (5 bases). This CDR3 comprises 14 residues. With 2 bases removed from V and 1 base from J, the gap between germline ends came to 10 bases. Germline-derived CDR1 and CDR2 are SGHRS and YFSETQ. CDR3 nucleotide sequence: TGCGCCAGCAGCTTATTAGCGCGGTCCTACGAGCAGTACTTC. Translating it yields CASSLLARSYEQYF. The full variable domain, in which reference TRBV5-1 and TRBJ2-7 provide the parts outside the CDR3, is KAGVTQTPRYLIKTRGQQVTLSCSPISGHRSVSWYQQTPGQGLQFLFEYFSETQRNKGNFPGRFSGRQFSNSRSEMNVSTLELGDSALYLCASSLLARSYEQYFGPGTRLTVT.

About this clonotype itself: A read error may explain this, as a much larger clone is one base away. This chain uses TRBV2 with TRBJ2-6; D is unclear. The length of the CDR3 is 13 residues. Trimming took off 0 bases at V and 3 bases at J, with 0 bases between the two ends. Germline V gene lookup returns CDR1 SNHLY and CDR2 FYNNEI. The CDR3 is CASSEAGANVLTF. The DNA of the CDR3 is TGTGCCAGCAGTGAAGCTGGGGCCAACGTCCTGACTTTC.

The sample holds many counts of this clonotype. The chain links TRBV20-1 to TRBJ2-1; 13 nucleotides align to TRBD2. The CDR3 loop spans 15 amino acids. Germline V gives CDR1 DFQATT, CDR2 SNEGSKA (reference sequence). The junction had 9 bases not matched to a gene; V was cut back by 5 bases and J by 8 bases. CDR3 loop: CSALQTSGRRDEQFF. CDR3 nucleotide sequence: TGCAGTGCTCTACAGACTAGCGGGAGGCGCGATGAGCAGTTCTTC.

This clonotype appeared many times. CDR3 sequence (DNA): TGCAGTGCTAGGCCTAGCGGGAGATTTCTTGAGCAGTTCTTC. The encoded protein is CSARPSGRFLEQFF. The chain uses TRBV20-1 and TRBJ2-1; TRBD2 matches at 10 bases. The trim removed 3 bases at V and 9 bases at J, leaving 8 bases unmatched. CDR1 is DFQATT, CDR2 SNEGSKA, per germline (reference sequence). The CDR3 sequence is 14 residues long.

This clonotype appeared a few times. This chain joins TRBV30 and TRBJ1-2; D remains ambiguous. There are 12 residues in the CDR3. CDR1 is GTSNPN, CDR2 SVGIG, per germline (reference sequence). Deletions cut 2 bases from V and 7 bases from J, with 11 bases between. The DNA for the CDR3 is TGTGCCTGGAGTAACTGGGGAGGTGGCTACACCTTC. It yields the protein CAWSNWGGGYTF.

This clonotype was found a few times. The rearrangement uses TRBV6-1 and TRBJ2-7; D may match TRBD1 or TRBD2 (5 bases each). The V and J ends lost 4 bases and 2 bases respectively, with 9 bases between them. The CDR3 totals 13 residues. Germline CDR1 reads MNHNS; CDR2 reads SASEGT. The CDR3 region is CASSGGGTYEQYF. The CDR3 coding sequence is TGTGCCAGCAGTGGTGGGGGTACCTACGAGCAGTACTTC.

This clonotype showed up many times. V and J are TRBV7-2 and TRBJ2-7; TRBD2 matches 9 bases. V was clipped by 4 bases and J by 4 bases; unmatched bases: 8. Germline V gene data show CDR1 as SGHTA and CDR2 as FQGNSA. The CDR3 length is 15 residues. DNA for the CDR3: TGTGCCAGCAGCTCAGACGGGCTAGCGGGATACGAGCAGTACTTC. This translates into CASSSDGLAGYEQYF.

This clonotype was counted ten times or more. The V and J genes are TRBV6-2 or TRBV6-3 and TRBJ2-4; TRBD1 might be the D (5 bases). The CDR3 loop spans 15 amino acids. Germline-derived CDR1 and CDR2 are MNHEY and SVGEGT. V lost 2 bases and J 7 bases, leaving 15 bases between the germline ends. CDR3 region: CASSYGRGVGNIQYF. The DNA of the CDR3 is TGTGCCAGCAGTTACGGTAGGGGTGTCGGGAACATTCAGTACTTC.

This clonotype was seen at least ten times. This chain connects TRBV7-2 to TRBJ1-5, with 7 nucleotides matching TRBD1. CDR3 size: 16 residues. Germline V gives CDR1 SGHTA, CDR2 FQGNSA. The J segment lost 1 base and the V segment lost 2 bases, leaving 5 bases of the junction unmatched. The CDR3 is CASSLLGGLSNQPQHF. CDR3 nucleotide sequence: TGTGCCAGCAGCTTACTAGGGGGCTTGAGCAATCAGCCCCAGCATTTT.

This rearrangement joins TRBV5-1 to TRBJ1-1, with D possibly being TRBD1 (5 bases). The germline V gene has CDR1 SGHRS and CDR2 YFSETQ. V was trimmed by 5 bases and J by 4 bases, leaving 15 bases between them. The CDR3 contains 14 residues. CDR3 nucleotide sequence: TGCGCCAGCAGGGGACCCGCGGAGTTCACTGAAGCTTTCTTT. Amino acids: CASRGPAEFTEAFF. The variable domain in full, with the rest retrieved from reference TRBV5-1 and TRBJ1-1, is KAGVTQTPRYLIKTRGQQVTLSCSPISGHRSVSWYQQTPGQGLQFLFEYFSETQRNKGNFPGRFSGRQFSNSRSEMNVSTLELGDSALYLCASRGPAEFTEAFFGQGTRLTVV.

The chain employs TRBV29-1 and TRBJ2-2; 10 bases are shared with TRBD1. V gave up 6 bases and J gave up 10 bases; unmatched junction bases: 5. Germline values: CDR1 SQVTM, CDR2 ANQGSEA. CDR3 size: 12 residues. CDR3 region: CSVGQGLEELFF. The CDR3 DNA reads TGCAGCGTGGGACAGGGGCTTGAGGAGCTGTTTTTT.

The rearrangement joins TRBV20-1 to TRBJ2-7; D is undetermined. Germline CDR1 is DFQATT and CDR2 is SNEGSKA (reference sequence). V was shortened by 1 base and J by 4 bases, with 11 bases between the two germline ends. The CDR3 sequence is 13 residues long. Written as DNA, the CDR3 is TGCAGTGCTAGAGTTTGGAGAGGTTACGAGCAGTACTTC. Translation gives CSARVWRGYEQYF.

In this sample, this clonotype turned up many times. V gene TRBV6-5 combines with J gene TRBJ2-5; D uncertain. The CDR3 has 14 amino acids. Trimming left V 0 bases short and J 1 base short, with 6 bases between. Germline V gene lookup returns CDR1 MNHEY and CDR2 SVGAGI. The CDR3 DNA follows: TGTGCCAGCAGTTACTCGTTGGTCCAAGAGACCCAGTACTTC. This translates into CASSYSLVQETQYF.

This clonotype occurred a few times. The chain carries TRBV3-1 and TRBJ1-4; 7 nucleotides align to TRBD1. The CDR3 contains 15 residues. Looked up from germline, CDR1 is LGHDT and CDR2 is YNNKEL (reference sequence). The junction had 7 bases not matched to a gene; V was cut back by 4 bases and J by 5 bases. CDR3 protein: CASSRGTAINEKLFF. CDR3 in DNA: TGTGCCAGCAGCCGCGGGACAGCAATCAATGAAAAACTGTTTTTT.

This clonotype was counted only a few times. This chain uses TRBV6-1 with TRBJ2-5; D gene ambiguous. Per the germline V gene, CDR1 is MNHNS and CDR2 is SASEGT. Trimming shortened V by 5 bases and J by 1 base, and 8 bases separated the two germline ends. CDR3 length: 13 residues. The CDR3 DNA reads as TGTGCCAGCAGTCCTCGACGCCAAGAGACCCAGTACTTC. Encoded protein: CASSPRRQETQYF.